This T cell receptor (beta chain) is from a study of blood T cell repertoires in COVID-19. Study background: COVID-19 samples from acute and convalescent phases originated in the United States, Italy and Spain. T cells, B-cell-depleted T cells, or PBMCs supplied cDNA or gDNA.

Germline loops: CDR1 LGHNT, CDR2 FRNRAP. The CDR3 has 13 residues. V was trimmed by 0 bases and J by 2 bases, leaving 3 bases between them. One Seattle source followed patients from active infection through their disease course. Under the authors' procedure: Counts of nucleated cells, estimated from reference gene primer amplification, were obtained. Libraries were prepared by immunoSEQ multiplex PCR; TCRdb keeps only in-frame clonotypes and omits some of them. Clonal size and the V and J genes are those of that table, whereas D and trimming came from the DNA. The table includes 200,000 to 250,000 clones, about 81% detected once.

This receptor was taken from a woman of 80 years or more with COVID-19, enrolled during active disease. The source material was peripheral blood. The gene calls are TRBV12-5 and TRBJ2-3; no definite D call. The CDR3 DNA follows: TGTGCTAGTGGTTTGGTTAACACAGATACGCAGTATTTT. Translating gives CASGLVNTDTQYF.